Many counts were recorded for the clone carrying this TCR beta chain. The antigen remains unidentified. The source of the sample is a study of T cells in Graves' hyperthyroidism and ophthalmopathy. General study results and limits: Blood also carried most thyroid clonotypes expanded above 0.001.

The germline V gene encodes CDR1 SEHNR and CDR2 FQNEAQ (reference sequence). After removal of 4 bases from V and 2 bases from J, the junction contained 8 bases not matched to a gene. The CDR3 loop spans 16 amino acids. RNA transcripts were the template for amplifying TCR beta CDR3 regions. During a first-round RT-PCR of the TCR CDR3, the HTBI primer set was used. One entry per CDR3 protein, called by TCRdb with MiXCR from the multiplex PCR reads. In the table there are about 340,000 distinct CDR3 sequences, 21% of which are singletons. Together with thyroid ultrasound, orbital computed tomography, serum thyroxine and TRAb, clinical symptoms were used for diagnoses. The PBMCs were taken from around 9.1 ml of fresh peripheral blood.

The source is a woman aged 50 to 65 with Graves' hyperthyroidism. Material: blood. The chain employs TRBV7-9 and TRBJ1-2; TRBD1 aligns across 9 bases. CDR3 DNA: TGTGCCAGCAGCTGGGACAGGGTCCTGTCCAACTATGGCTACACCTTC. Encoded protein: CASSWDRVLSNYGYTF.